The clone carrying this T cell receptor (beta chain) has a handful of counts. What it recognizes is unknown. The sample is drawn from a study of blood T cells in healthy people across ages. PCR was performed a second time for about 6 to 12 cycles using a sample-barcoded 5' primer and a J-beta primer mix. Individual samples furnished no less than 2.5 million CDR3-containing paired-end reads apiece. One entry per CDR3 protein results from TCRdb running MiXCR on the 5' RACE reads. The sample carries just under 750,000 distinct CDR3 sequences, approximately 21% recorded once. This CDR3 comprises 16 residues. V was trimmed by 3 bases and J by 1 base, leaving 10 bases between them. CDR1 KGHSH and CDR2 LQKENI come from the germline V gene. It was ten milliliters of peripheral blood that were drawn from each donor. Study outcomes and limitations: What prevented conclusive comparison of naive and antigen-experienced cells was that PBMCs were unsorted.

This clonotype originated in a man aged 70 or older in good health. V usage is TRBV18 and J usage is TRBJ2-6; a weak D match, TRBD1 (6 bases). The specimen was blood. The CDR3 DNA sequence: TGTGCCAGCTCACCGGTTCAGGGGTCTGGGGCCAACGTCCTGACTTTC. The encoded protein is CASSPVQGSGANVLTF.